The 21 T cell receptor beta chains given below trace back to one sample, sequenced in a study of lymphopenia after photon versus proton radiotherapy. Repertoires were generated with immunoSEQ multiplex PCR, while TCRdb's copy carries only in-frame clones and drops some. The sample holds under 30,000 clones, roughly 89% seen once. Source: peripheral blood, taken from a patient treated with photon-based radiotherapy. Receptors originate from a man aged 50 to 59 with gastric cancer.

The chain is built from TRBV15 and TRBJ2-2; 8 bases match TRBD1. The CDR3 covers 17 residues. Germline lookup yields CDR1 LNHNV and CDR2 YYDKDF (reference sequence). With V trimmed by 2 bases and J by 1 base, 6 bases remained unmatched. This CDR3 is CATSRPRQGLNTGELFF. CDR3 bases: TGTGCCACCAGCAGACCCAGACAGGGGCTGAACACCGGGGAGCTGTTTTTT.

CDR3: CASSQGADGNQPQHF. DNA for the CDR3: TGCGCCAGCAGCCAAGGAGCGGACGGCAATCAGCCCCAGCATTTT. V is TRBV4-3 and J is TRBJ1-5; D not resolved. Trimming removed 1 base at V and 2 bases at J, with 9 bases between. The CDR3 consists of 15 residues. Germline V gives CDR1 LGHNA, CDR2 YSLEER.

This clone occurred once. The chain employs TRBV29-1 and TRBJ1-2, with a possible D match to TRBD1 (5 bases). The CDR3 consists of 12 residues. V was shortened by 4 bases and J by 7 bases, with 13 bases between the two germline ends. Germline V lookup: CDR1 SQVTM, CDR2 ANQGSEA. The CDR3 reads CSVARGDRGYTF. The CDR3 DNA follows: TGCAGCGTTGCCCGAGGGGATCGTGGCTACACCTTC.

J is TRBJ1-2 and V is TRBV18; D ambiguous. With 6 bases removed from V and 4 bases from J, the gap between germline ends came to 12 bases. Germline V lookup: CDR1 KGHSH, CDR2 LQKENI. This CDR3 has 13 residues. For the CDR3, the DNA is TGTGCCAGCTCCTCGTCGGAGCTCTATGGCTACACCTTC. It is translated as CASSSSELYGYTF.

This clone has only one observation. The gene calls are TRBV7-2 and TRBJ2-1; tentatively, D is TRBD1 (5 bases). V lost 0 bases and J lost 3, with 21 bases in between. Germline V lookup: CDR1 SGHTA, CDR2 FQGNSA. There are 19 residues in the CDR3. The CDR3 loop is CASSLAPEKRQTLYNEQFF. DNA for the CDR3: TGTGCCAGCAGCTTAGCGCCCGAAAAGAGACAGACCCTCTACAATGAGCAGTTCTTC.

The chain has TRBV18 and TRBJ2-2; 8 bases line up with TRBD1. This CDR3 contains 17 residues. Germline trimming cut 1 base from V and 3 bases from J; bases unmatched to any gene: 7. In germline, CDR1 is KGHSH, CDR2 LQKENI. This CDR3 reads CASSPQIGQGHTGELFF. CDR3 nucleotide sequence: TGTGCCAGCTCACCACAGATAGGACAGGGCCACACCGGGGAGCTGTTTTTT.

The CDR3 loop is CASSEIDKGVRELFF. The CDR3 nucleotides are TGTGCCAGCAGCGAGATCGACAAGGGAGTAAGGGAGCTGTTTTTT. The gene calls are TRBV11-2 and TRBJ2-2, with a tentative D call TRBD2 (5 bases). The CDR3 totals 15 residues. V was shortened by 5 bases and J by 9 bases, with 19 bases between the two germline ends. Germline V gene lookup returns CDR1 SGHAT and CDR2 FQNNGV.

The CDR3 coding sequence is TGTGCCAGTAGTATACCGGGACGGGGGTTAGATACGCAGTATTTT. Translated: CASSIPGRGLDTQYF. The V call is TRBV19, the J call TRBJ2-3, with a weak D call TRBD2 (6 bases). CDR1 and CDR2 from the germline V gene are LNHDA and SQIVND (reference sequence). V lost 2 bases to trimming and J lost 5 bases, with 14 bases between them. This CDR3 is 15 amino acids long.

The chain uses TRBV5-4 and TRBJ2-3; no firm D call. CDR1 and CDR2 from the germline V gene are SGHNT and YYREEE (reference sequence). V was cut by 0 bases and J by 2 bases, with 10 bases left in between. The CDR3 consists of 15 residues. The CDR3 coding sequence is TGTGCCAGCAGCTTGGCCACGTTAGACACAGATACGCAGTATTTT. Protein product: CASSLATLDTDTQYF.

J is TRBJ2-1 and V is TRBV28, with TRBD1 matching over 8 bases. The CDR3 spans 16 residues. Germline V gives CDR1 MDHEN, CDR2 SYDVKM. The trim removed 5 bases at V and 3 bases at J, leaving 9 bases unmatched. CDR3 loop: CASSPPGTGYYNEQFF. The CDR3 DNA reads as TGTGCCAGCAGTCCCCCCGGGACAGGATACTACAATGAGCAGTTCTTC.

The J gene is TRBJ1-5, the V gene TRBV19; D ambiguous. The CDR3 runs 13 residues. The V gene's germline CDR1 is LNHDA and CDR2 SQIVND (reference sequence). V was trimmed by 3 bases and J by 7 bases, leaving 10 bases between them. The CDR3 DNA is TGTGCCAGTAGTATTACCGACGTCCAGCCCCAGCATTTT. This translates into CASSITDVQPQHF.

V gene TRBV19 combines with J gene TRBJ2-1; 16 bases align to TRBD2. This CDR3 region has 18 residues. Germline V CDR1 and CDR2: LNHDA, SQIVND (reference sequence). Trimming at V came to 6 bases and at J to 0 bases, leaving 5 bases not matched to a gene. As DNA, the CDR3 is TGTGCCAGTAGCCGGGGACTAGCGGGGGGGCCCTCCTACAATGAGCAGTTCTTC. Amino acids: CASSRGLAGGPSYNEQFF.

This chain connects TRBV5-1 to TRBJ1-3; D remains unclear. V was shortened by 2 bases and J by 2 bases, with 2 bases between the two germline ends. The V gene's germline CDR1 is SGHRS and CDR2 YFSETQ. The CDR3 loop spans 12 amino acids. CDR3 in DNA: TGCGCCAGCAGCTTTCCTGGAAACACCATATATTTT. Translating it yields CASSFPGNTIYF.

The rearrangement joins TRBV7-9 to TRBJ2-7, with 8 nucleotides matching TRBD2. V dropped 5 bases and J dropped 0; count of bases not matched to a gene: 9. CDR3 length equals 16 residues. CDR1 is SEHNR and CDR2 is FQNEAQ in the germline V gene (reference sequence). CDR3 bases: TGTGCCAGCAGCCCCCCGGGGGGGGGAACCTCCTACGAGCAGTACGTC. This encodes CASSPPGGGTSYEQYV.

For this clone: Germline and junction disagree at one end, which may indicate a read error. The chain joins TRBV27 to TRBJ1-2; D might be TRBD1 (5 bases). CDR3 size: 12 residues. CDR1 is MNHEY, CDR2 SMNVEV, per germline (reference sequence). This chain's CDR3 is CASSFPIGGSPF. In nucleotides, the CDR3 is TGTGCCAGCAGTTTCCCCATCGGGGGGTCCCCCTTC.

This chain uses TRBV5-1 with TRBJ2-2; 7 bases line up with TRBD1. V shed 4 bases and J 5 bases; nucleotides not matched to a gene: 8. Per germline, CDR1 SGHRS and CDR2 YFSETQ. The CDR3 is 15 residues long. For the CDR3, the DNA is TGCGCCAGCAGCCCACAGACAGGGTTAACCGGGGAGCTGTTTTTT. Protein sequence: CASSPQTGLTGELFF.

The chain carries TRBV7-2 and TRBJ2-2; 13 nucleotides align to TRBD2. Looked up from germline, CDR1 is SGHTA and CDR2 is FQGNSA. This CDR3 spans 15 amino acids. After removal of 4 bases from V and 7 bases from J, the junction contained 3 bases not matched to a gene. The CDR3 DNA follows: TGTGCCAGCAGCTGGGGACTAGCGGGACTCGGGGAGCTGTTTTTT. Encoded protein: CASSWGLAGLGELFF.

V is TRBV19 and J is TRBJ2-5, with 9 positions matching TRBD2. The CDR3 spans 14 residues. V shed 3 bases, J shed 4 bases, and the junction held 3 bases outside the gene matches. Germline V gene data show CDR1 as LNHDA and CDR2 as SQIVND (reference sequence). CDR3 residues: CASSIGGRGETQYF. As DNA, the CDR3 is TGTGCCAGTAGTATCGGCGGGAGGGGAGAGACCCAGTACTTC.

V gene TRBV11-2 combines with J gene TRBJ2-5, with D possibly TRBD2 on 5 matching bases. V shed 0 bases and J shed 2 bases, with 7 bases lying between them. Germline V gene lookup returns CDR1 SGHAT and CDR2 FQNNGV. This CDR3 spans 14 amino acids. Here the CDR3 DNA reads TGTGCCAGCAGCTTAGATTCGGGACAAGAGACCCAGTACTTC. Translating it yields CASSLDSGQETQYF.

This chain connects TRBV6-5 to TRBJ2-2; D tentatively reads TRBD1 or TRBD2 (5 bases each). The germline gives CDR1 MNHEY, CDR2 SVGAGI. The CDR3 is 13 amino acids. Trimming stripped 8 bases from V and 7 bases from J, with 14 bases between. This CDR3 is CASGGTGLGELFF. CDR3 coding DNA: TGTGCCAGCGGAGGCACGGGGCTCGGGGAGCTGTTTTTT.

The chain employs TRBV7-3 and TRBJ2-1; 11 bases fit TRBD2. V was clipped by 3 bases and J by 8 bases; unmatched bases: 3. CDR1 and CDR2 from the germline V gene are SGHTA and FQGTGA. This CDR3 has 14 amino acids. The CDR3 is CASSFSGGAYEQFF. The CDR3 DNA reads as TGTGCCAGCAGCTTTAGCGGGGGGGCATATGAGCAGTTCTTC.